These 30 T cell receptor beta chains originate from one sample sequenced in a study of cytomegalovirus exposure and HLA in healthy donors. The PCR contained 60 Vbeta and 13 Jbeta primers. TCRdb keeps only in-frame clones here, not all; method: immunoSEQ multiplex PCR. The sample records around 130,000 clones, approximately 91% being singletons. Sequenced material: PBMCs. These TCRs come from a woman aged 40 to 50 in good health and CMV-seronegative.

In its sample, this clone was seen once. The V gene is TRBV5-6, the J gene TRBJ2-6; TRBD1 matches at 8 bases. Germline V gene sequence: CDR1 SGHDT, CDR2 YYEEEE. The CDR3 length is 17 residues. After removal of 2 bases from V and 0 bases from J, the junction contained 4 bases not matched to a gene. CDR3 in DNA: TGTGCCAGCAGCTTAGGACAGGGTGGCTCTGGGGCCAACGTCCTGACTTTC. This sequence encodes CASSLGQGGSGANVLTF.

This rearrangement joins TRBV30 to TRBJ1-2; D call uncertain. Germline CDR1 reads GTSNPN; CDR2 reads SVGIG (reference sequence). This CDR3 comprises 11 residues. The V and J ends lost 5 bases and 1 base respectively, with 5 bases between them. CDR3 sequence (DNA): TGTGCCTGGTCCAATAACTATGGCTACACCTTC. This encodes CAWSNNYGYTF.

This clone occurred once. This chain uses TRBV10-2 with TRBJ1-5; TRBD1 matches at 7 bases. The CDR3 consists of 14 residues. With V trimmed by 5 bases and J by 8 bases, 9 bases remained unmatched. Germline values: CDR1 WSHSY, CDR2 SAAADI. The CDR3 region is CASSRGQPGEPQHF. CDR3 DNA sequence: TGCGCCAGCAGTAGGGGACAGCCGGGAGAGCCCCAGCATTTT.

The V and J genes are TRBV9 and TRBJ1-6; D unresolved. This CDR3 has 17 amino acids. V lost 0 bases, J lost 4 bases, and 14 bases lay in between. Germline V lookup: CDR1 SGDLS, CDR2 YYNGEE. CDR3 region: CASSVGPDGGYNSPLHF. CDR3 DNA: TGTGCCAGCAGCGTAGGGCCCGACGGCGGTTATAATTCACCCCTCCACTTT.

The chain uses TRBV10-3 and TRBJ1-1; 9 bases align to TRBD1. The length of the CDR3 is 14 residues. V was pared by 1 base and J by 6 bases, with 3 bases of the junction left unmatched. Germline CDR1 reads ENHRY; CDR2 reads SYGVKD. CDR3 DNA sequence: TGTGCCATCAGTGAGTACGGGGACAGGGCTGAAGCTTTCTTT. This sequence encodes CAISEYGDRAEAFF.

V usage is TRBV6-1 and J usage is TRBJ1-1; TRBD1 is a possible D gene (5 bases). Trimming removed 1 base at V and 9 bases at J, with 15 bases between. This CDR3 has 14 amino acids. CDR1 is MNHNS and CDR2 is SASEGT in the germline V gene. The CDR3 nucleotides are TGTGCCAGCAGTGAAGGAGGAGACAGAACACAAGCTTTCTTT. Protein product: CASSEGGDRTQAFF.

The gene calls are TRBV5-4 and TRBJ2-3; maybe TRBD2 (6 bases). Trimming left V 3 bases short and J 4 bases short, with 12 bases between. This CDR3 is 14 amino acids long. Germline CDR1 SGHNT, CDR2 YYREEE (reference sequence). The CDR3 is CASSSTSRADTQYF. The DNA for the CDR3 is TGTGCCAGCAGCTCGACTAGTCGGGCAGATACGCAGTATTTT.

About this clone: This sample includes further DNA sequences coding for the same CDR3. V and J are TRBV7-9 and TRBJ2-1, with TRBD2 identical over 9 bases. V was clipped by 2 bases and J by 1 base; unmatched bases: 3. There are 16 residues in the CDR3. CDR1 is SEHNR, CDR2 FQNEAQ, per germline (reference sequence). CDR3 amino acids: CASSLSLAGSYNEQFF. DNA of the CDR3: TGTGCCAGCAGCTTAAGTCTAGCGGGATCCTACAATGAGCAGTTCTTC.

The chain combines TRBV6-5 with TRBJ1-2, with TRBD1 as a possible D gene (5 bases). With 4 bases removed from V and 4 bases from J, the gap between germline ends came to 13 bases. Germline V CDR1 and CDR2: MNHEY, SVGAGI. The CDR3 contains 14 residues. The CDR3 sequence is CASSSGERVYGYTF. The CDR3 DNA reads TGTGCCAGCAGTTCGGGGGAAAGGGTCTATGGCTACACCTTC.

The CDR3 nucleotides read TGTGCCAGCAGGAGACTCGCTCACGAGCAGTACTTC. This gives the protein CASRRLAHEQYF. J is TRBJ2-7 and V is TRBV6-5; D not resolved. This CDR3 is 12 amino acids long. In germline, CDR1 is MNHEY, CDR2 SVGAGI. V was pared by 6 bases and J by 5 bases, with 11 bases between.

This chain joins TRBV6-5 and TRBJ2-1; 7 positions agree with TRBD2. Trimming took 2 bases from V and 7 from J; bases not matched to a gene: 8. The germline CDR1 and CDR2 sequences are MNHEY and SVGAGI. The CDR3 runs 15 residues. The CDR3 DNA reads TGTGCCAGCAGTTACCCCGGGAGGCCTCGTAATGAGCAGTTCTTC. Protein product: CASSYPGRPRNEQFF.

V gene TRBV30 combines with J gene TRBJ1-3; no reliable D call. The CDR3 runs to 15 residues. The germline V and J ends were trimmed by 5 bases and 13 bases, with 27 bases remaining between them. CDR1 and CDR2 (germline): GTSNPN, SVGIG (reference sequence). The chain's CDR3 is CAWWWSGNPGREIYF. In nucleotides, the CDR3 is TGTGCCTGGTGGTGGTCCGGCAATCCAGGCCGGGAGATATATTTT.

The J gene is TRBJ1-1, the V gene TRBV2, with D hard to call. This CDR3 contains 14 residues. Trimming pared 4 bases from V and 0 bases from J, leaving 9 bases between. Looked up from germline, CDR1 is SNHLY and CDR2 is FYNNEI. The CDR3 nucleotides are TGTGCCAGCAGTGGGTCGGTTATGAACACTGAAGCTTTCTTT. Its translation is CASSGSVMNTEAFF. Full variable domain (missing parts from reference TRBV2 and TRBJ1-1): EPEVTQTPSHQVTQMGQEVILRCVPISNHLYFYWYRQILGQKVEFLVSFYNNEISEKSEIFDDQFSVERPDGSNFTLKIRSTKLEDSAMYFCASSGSVMNTEAFFGQGTRLTVV.

This chain's CDR3 is CASSVGSQGAISEQFF. The CDR3 coding sequence is TGTGCCAGCAGCGTAGGATCCCAGGGGGCGATAAGTGAGCAGTTCTTC. The chain uses TRBV9 and TRBJ2-1; 8 bases agree with TRBD1. V dropped 0 bases and J dropped 9; count of bases not matched to a gene: 11. The CDR3 runs to 16 residues. The germline CDR1 and CDR2 sequences are SGDLS and YYNGEE.

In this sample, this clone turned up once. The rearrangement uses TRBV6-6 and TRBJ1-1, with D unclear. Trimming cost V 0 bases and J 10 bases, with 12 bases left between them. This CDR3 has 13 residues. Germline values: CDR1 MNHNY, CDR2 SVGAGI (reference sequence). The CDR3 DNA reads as TGTGCCAGCAGTTACTCACCTATCCTGAGAGCTTTCTTT. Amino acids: CASSYSPILRAFF.

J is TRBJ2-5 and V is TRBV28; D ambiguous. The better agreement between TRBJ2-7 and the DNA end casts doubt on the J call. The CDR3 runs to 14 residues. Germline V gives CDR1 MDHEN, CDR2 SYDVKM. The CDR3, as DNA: TGTGCCAGCAGTCCCAGGTCAGGATCCTACGAGCAGTACTTC. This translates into CASSPRSGSYEQYF.

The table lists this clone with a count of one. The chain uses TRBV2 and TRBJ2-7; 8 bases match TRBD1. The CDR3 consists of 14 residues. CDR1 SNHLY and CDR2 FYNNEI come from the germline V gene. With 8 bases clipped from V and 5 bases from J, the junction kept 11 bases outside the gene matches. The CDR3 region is CASRDRRSTNEQYF. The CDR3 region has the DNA TGTGCCAGCCGGGACAGGCGAAGTACGAACGAGCAGTACTTC.

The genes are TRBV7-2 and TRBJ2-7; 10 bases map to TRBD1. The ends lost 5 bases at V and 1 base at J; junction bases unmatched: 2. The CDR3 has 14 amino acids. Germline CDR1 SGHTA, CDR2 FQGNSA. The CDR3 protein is CASSMDRGSYEQYF. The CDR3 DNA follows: TGTGCCAGCAGCATGGACAGGGGGTCCTACGAGCAGTACTTC. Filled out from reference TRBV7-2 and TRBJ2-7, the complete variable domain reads GAGVSQSPSNKVTEKGKDVELRCDPISGHTALYWYRQSLGQGLEFLIYFQGNSAPDKSGLPSDRFSAERTGGSVSTLTIQRTQQEDSAVYLCASSMDRGSYEQYFGPGTRLTVT.

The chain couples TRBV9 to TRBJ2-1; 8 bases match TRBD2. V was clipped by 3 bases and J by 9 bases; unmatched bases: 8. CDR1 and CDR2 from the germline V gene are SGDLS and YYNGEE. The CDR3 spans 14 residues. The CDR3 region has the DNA TGTGCCAGCAGCGCACCGAGCGGGGGAAGTGAGCAGTTCTTC. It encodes CASSAPSGGSEQFF.

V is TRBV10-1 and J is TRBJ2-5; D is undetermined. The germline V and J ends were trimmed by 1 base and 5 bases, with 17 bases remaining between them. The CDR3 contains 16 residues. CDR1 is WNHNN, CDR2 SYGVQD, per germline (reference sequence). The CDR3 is CASSELVAEPRETQYF. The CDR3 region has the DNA TGCGCCAGCAGTGAGTTAGTAGCAGAACCCCGGGAGACCCAGTACTTC.

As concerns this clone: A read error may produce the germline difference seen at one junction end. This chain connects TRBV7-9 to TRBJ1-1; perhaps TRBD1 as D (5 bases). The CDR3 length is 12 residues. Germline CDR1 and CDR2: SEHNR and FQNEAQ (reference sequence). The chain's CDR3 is CSSSFQGTEAFF. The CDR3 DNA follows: TGTTCCAGCAGCTTCCAGGGAACTGAAGCTTTCTTT. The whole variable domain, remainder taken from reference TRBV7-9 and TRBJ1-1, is DTGVSQNPRHKITKRGQNVTFRCDPISEHNRLYWYRQTLGQGPEFLTYFQNEAQLEKSRLLSDRFSAERPKGSFSTLEIQRTEQGDSAMYLCSSSFQGTEAFFGQGTRLTVV.

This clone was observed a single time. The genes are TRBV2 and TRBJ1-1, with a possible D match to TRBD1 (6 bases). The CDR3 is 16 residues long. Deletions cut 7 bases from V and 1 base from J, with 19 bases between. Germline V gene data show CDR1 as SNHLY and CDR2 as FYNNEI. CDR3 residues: CASTPNFGQTNTEAFF. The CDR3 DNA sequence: TGTGCCAGCACACCCAATTTCGGACAGACGAACACTGAAGCTTTCTTT.

The CDR3 DNA sequence: TGTGCCAGCAACCCGTTCATGAAAGCCGGGACAGGGATCACCGGGGAGCTGTTTTTT. The encoded protein is CASNPFMKAGTGITGELFF. This rearrangement joins TRBV7-6 to TRBJ2-2, with TRBD1 identical over 9 bases. Unmatched junction bases numbered 19, after V lost 7 bases and J lost 4 bases. CDR1 SGHVS and CDR2 FNYEAQ come from the germline V gene. The CDR3 sequence is 19 residues long. The variable domain in full, with the rest retrieved from reference TRBV7-6 and TRBJ2-2, is GAGVSQSPRYKVTKRGQDVALRCDPISGHVSLYWYRQALGQGPEFLTYFNYEAQQDKSGLPNDRFSAERPEGSISTLTIQRTEQRDSAMYRCASNPFMKAGTGITGELFFGEGSRLTVL.

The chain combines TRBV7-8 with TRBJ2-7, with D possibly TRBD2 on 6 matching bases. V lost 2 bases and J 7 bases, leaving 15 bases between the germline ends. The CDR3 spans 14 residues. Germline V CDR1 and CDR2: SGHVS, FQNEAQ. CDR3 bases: TGTGCCAGCAGCTTAACGGTCAACGCGGGAGAGCAGTACTTC. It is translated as CASSLTVNAGEQYF. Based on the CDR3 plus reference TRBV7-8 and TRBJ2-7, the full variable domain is GAGVSQSPRYKVAKRGQDVALRCDPISGHVSLFWYQQALGQGPEFLTYFQNEAQLDKSGLPSDRFFAERPEGSVSTLKIQRTQQEDSAVYLCASSLTVNAGEQYFGPGTRLTVT.

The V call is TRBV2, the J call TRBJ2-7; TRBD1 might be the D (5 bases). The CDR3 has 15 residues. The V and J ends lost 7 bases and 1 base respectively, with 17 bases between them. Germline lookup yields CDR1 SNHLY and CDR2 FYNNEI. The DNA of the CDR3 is TGTGCCAGCACCCCTCTGGGGCGAAGTTCCTACGAGCAGTACTTC. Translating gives CASTPLGRSSYEQYF.

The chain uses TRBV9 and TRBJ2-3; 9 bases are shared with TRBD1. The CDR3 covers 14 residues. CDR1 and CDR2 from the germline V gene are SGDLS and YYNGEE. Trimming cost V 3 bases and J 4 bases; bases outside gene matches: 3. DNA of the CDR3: TGTGCCAGCAGCGGTGGGACAGGGTCAGATACGCAGTATTTT. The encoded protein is CASSGGTGSDTQYF.

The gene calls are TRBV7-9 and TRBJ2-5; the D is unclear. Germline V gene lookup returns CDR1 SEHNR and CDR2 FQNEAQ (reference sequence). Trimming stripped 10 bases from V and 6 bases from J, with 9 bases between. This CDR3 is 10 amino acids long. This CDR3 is CATGEKTQYF. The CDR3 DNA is TGTGCCACTGGAGAAAAGACCCAGTACTTC.

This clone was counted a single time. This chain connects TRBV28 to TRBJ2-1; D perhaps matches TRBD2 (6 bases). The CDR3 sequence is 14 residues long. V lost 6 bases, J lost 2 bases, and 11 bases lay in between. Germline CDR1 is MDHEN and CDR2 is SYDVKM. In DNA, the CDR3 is TGTGCCAGCAGCACAGGACTACCCTACAATGAGCAGTTCTTC. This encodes CASSTGLPYNEQFF.

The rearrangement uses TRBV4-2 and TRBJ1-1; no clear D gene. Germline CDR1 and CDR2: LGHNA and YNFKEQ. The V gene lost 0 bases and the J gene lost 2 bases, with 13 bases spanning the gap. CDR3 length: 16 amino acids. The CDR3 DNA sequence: TGTGCCAGCAGCCAAGACAGGAACAGCCTAAACACTGAAGCTTTCTTT. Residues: CASSQDRNSLNTEAFF.

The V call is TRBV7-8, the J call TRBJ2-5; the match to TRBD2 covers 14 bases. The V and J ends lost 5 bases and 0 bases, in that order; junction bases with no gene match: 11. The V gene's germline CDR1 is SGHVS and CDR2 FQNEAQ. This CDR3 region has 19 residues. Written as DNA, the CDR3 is TGTGCCAGCAGCCCCCGGGGGGGACTAGCGGGAGCGAACCAAGAGACCCAGTACTTC. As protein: CASSPRGGLAGANQETQYF.